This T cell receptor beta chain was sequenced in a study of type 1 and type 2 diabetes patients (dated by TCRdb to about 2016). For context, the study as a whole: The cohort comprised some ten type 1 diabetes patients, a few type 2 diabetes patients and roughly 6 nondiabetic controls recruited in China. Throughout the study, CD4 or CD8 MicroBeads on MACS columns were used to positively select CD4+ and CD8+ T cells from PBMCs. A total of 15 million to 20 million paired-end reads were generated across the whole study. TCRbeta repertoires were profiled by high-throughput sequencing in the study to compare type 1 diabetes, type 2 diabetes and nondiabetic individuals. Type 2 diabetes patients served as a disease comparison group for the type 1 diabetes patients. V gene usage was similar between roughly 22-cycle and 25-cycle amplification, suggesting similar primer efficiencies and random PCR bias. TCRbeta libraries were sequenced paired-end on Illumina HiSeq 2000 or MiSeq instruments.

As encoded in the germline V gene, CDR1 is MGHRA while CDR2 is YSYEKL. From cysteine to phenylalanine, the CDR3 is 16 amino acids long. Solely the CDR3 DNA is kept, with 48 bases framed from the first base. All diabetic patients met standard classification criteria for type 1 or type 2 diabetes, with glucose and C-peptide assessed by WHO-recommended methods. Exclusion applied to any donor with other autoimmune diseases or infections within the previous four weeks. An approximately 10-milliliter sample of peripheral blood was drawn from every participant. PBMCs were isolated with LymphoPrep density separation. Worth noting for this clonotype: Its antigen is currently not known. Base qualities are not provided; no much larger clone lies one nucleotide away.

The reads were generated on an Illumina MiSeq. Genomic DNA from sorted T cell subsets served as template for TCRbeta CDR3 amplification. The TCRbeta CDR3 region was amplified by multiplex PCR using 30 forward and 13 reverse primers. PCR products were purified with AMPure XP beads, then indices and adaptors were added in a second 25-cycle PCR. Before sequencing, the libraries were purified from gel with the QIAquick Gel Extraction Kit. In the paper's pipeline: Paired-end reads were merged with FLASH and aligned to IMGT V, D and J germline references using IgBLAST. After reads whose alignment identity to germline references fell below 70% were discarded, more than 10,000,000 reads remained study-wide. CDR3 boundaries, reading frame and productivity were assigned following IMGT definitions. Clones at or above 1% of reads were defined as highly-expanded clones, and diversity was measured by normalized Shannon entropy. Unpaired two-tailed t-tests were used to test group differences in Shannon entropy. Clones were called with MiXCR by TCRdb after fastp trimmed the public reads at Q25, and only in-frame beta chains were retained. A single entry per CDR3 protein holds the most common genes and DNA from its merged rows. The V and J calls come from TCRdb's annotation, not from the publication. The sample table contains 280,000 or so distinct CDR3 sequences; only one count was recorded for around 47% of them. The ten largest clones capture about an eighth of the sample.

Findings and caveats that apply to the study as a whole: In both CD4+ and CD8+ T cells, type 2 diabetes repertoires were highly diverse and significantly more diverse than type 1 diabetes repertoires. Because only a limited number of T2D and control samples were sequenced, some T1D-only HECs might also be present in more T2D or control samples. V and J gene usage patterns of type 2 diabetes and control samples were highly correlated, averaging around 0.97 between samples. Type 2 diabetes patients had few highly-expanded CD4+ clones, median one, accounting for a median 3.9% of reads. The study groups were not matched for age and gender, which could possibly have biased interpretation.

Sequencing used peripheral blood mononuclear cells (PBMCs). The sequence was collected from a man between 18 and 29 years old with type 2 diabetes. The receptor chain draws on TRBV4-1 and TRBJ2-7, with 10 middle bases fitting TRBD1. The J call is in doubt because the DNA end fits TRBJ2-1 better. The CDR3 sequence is CASSSQGTGANNEQFF. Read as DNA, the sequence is TGCGCCAGCAGCTCGCAGGGGACAGGGGCCAACAATGAGCAGTTCTTC.